The rows below give T cell receptor beta chains drawn from one sample of a study of vaccination and CD4 T cells after COVID-19. Their antigens remain unidentified. TCRdb itself ran the PCR reads through MiXCR, one entry per CDR3 protein. The sample has some 18,000 distinct CDR3 sequences, approximately 60% seen once. The sequenced material came from CD4+ T cells from blood, cultured in vitro. These receptors were obtained from a human donor who had recovered from COVID-19. CDR3s include the opening cysteine and the closing phenylalanine or tryptophan. A D gene is named only where the DNA matches it firmly. Size is omitted from some rows. Given values are once, few, many or a class for expanded clones.

size,V,D,J,DNA,CDR3
-,TRBV5-4,TRBD2,TRBJ2-5,TGTGCCAGCAGCTTCGCTAGCGGGGATCAAGAGACCCAGTACTTC,CASSFASGDQETQYF
few,TRBV19,TRBD1,TRBJ1-2,TGTGCCAGTAGGGGACAGGGGCGTAACTATGGCTACACCTTC,CASRGQGRNYGYTF
few,TRBV7-2,-,TRBJ1-2,TGTGCCAGCAGCCCACAAGGGGGGGACTATGGCTACACCTTC,CASSPQGGDYGYTF
-,TRBV4-1,TRBD1,TRBJ2-5,TGCGCCAGCAGCCGGGGACAGGGGGCAGAGACCCAGTACTTC,CASSRGQGAETQYF
-,TRBV19,TRBD1,TRBJ1-5,TGTGCCAGTAGTAGGGCTCCAGGGGGATGGGATCAGCCCCAGCATTTT,CASSRAPGGWDQPQHF
few,TRBV10-2,TRBD1,TRBJ1-6,TGCGCCAGCACTCCGACAGGGAGAAATTCACCCCTCCACTTT,CASTPTGRNSPLHF
-,TRBV28,-,TRBJ1-2,TGTGCCAGCAGTTTGCCCGATAGGACTCAATTCTATGGCTACACCTTC,CASSLPDRTQFYGYTF
-,TRBV7-2,TRBD2,TRBJ2-7,TGTGCCAGCAGCTCCTACCCGACTAGCGGCTCCTCCTACGAGCAGTACTTC,CASSSYPTSGSSYEQYF
-,TRBV12-3/TRBV12-4,TRBD1,TRBJ1-1,TGTGCCAGCAGCATAGGACAGGGGAAAGCTTTCTTT,CASSIGQGKAFF
-,TRBV10-3,-,TRBJ2-2,TGTGCCACCTCGGACACCCCGATCGGGGAGCTGTTTTTT,CATSDTPIGELFF
-,TRBV7-3,TRBD1,TRBJ1-1,TGTGCCAGCAGCTCGGGGACAGCGAACACTGAAGCTTTCTTT,CASSSGTANTEAFF
-,TRBV11-2,TRBD2,TRBJ2-3,TGTGCCAGCAGGGCCGGACTAGCCTTATTTTCAGATACGCAGTATTTT,CASRAGLALFSDTQYF
-,TRBV11-2,-,TRBJ2-1,TGTGCCAGCAGGGGGTTGGGGGGAGGCTCCTACAATGAGCAGTTCTTC,CASRGLGGGSYNEQFF
-,TRBV7-2,-,TRBJ1-1,TGTGCCAGCAGCTTAATGTGGGGACGGTTTGAAGCTTTCTTT,CASSLMWGRFEAFF
-,TRBV2,TRBD1,TRBJ1-5,TGTGCCAGCAGACAGGGGGCAAGCAATCAGCCCCAGCATTTT,CASRQGASNQPQHF
-,TRBV7-6,-,TRBJ1-6,TGTGCCAGCAGCTTAGAGGGGAGGGACTCACCCCTCCACTTT,CASSLEGRDSPLHF
-,TRBV7-2,TRBD1,TRBJ2-3,TGTGCCAGCAGCCTAAGACAGGGCCTCACAGATACGCAGTATTTT,CASSLRQGLTDTQYF
-,TRBV24-1,TRBD1,TRBJ1-4,TGTGCCACCAGAGCCGACAGGGATGAAAAACTGTTTTTT,CATRADRDEKLFF
-,TRBV7-2,-,TRBJ2-6,TGTGCCAGCAGCCCCTTGGTACGCTCTGGGGCCAACGTCCTGACTTTC,CASSPLVRSGANVLTF
-,TRBV20-1,-,TRBJ2-3,TGCAGTGCTAGAGATCGGGGACCGAGCACAGATACGCAGTATTTT,CSARDRGPSTDTQYF
-,TRBV2,-,TRBJ2-1,TGTGCCAGCAGACTCGACCCGGGTGGTGGCAATGAGCAGTTCTTC,CASRLDPGGGNEQFF
medium-sized,TRBV5-1,-,TRBJ1-1,TGCGCCAGCAGCGCGTCGGGGGAGCCGAACACTGAAGCTTTCTTT,CASSASGEPNTEAFF
once,TRBV10-1,-,TRBJ2-6,TGCGCCAGCAGAGCTTTAATGAGAGCCGGGGCCAACGTCCTGACTTTC,CASRALMRAGANVLTF
-,TRBV10-3,-,TRBJ1-1,TGTGCCATCAGTGGAGATAAGGGGACGAACACTGAAGCTTTCTTT,CAISGDKGTNTEAFF
few,TRBV7-9,-,TRBJ2-5,TGTGCCAGCAGCTTAGGCGTTGGGTCAGGGAGGACCCAGTACTTC,CASSLGVGSGRTQYF
-,TRBV5-1,-,TRBJ2-1,TGCGCCAGCAGCTTAGAATCCCCTACTGAGCAGTTCTTC,CASSLESPTEQFF
-,TRBV7-8,-,TRBJ1-1,TGTGCCAGCAGCCCCCGTTTCATGGGCGGACTGAACACTGAAGCTTTCTTT,CASSPRFMGGLNTEAFF
-,TRBV24-1,TRBD2,TRBJ2-2,TGTGCCACCAGTGACCCGGGAGGTGCCGACGGGGAGCTGTTTTTT,CATSDPGGADGELFF
-,TRBV27,-,TRBJ2-5,TGTGCCAGCAGTCGACAGATTGGAGAGACCCAGTACTTC,CASSRQIGETQYF
-,TRBV24-1,TRBD1,TRBJ1-2,TGTGCCACCAGTGATCCACAGGGGAACTATGGCTACACCTTC,CATSDPQGNYGYTF
few,TRBV7-9,-,TRBJ2-6,TGTGCCAGCAGCTCCGTCTCTGGGGCCAACGTCCTGACTTTC,CASSSVSGANVLTF
few,TRBV12-3/TRBV12-4,TRBD1,TRBJ1-5,TGTGCCAGCACCACAGGGGGCAGTTTAAGGTATAGCAATCAGCCCCAGCATTTT,CASTTGGSLRYSNQPQHF
-,TRBV6-2/TRBV6-3,TRBD2,TRBJ2-5,TGTGCCAGCAGTTACTCTTCGCGGGAGGGCCGGGGCGAGACCCAGTACTTC,CASSYSSREGRGETQYF
-,TRBV6-2/TRBV6-3,-,TRBJ1-3,TGTGCCAGCAGTTCACACGCAGTCTCTGGAAACACCATATATTTT,CASSSHAVSGNTIYF
-,TRBV3-1,TRBD1,TRBJ1-2,TGTGCCAGCAGCCCGATAGGGACAGGGACTAACTATGGCTACACCTTC,CASSPIGTGTNYGYTF
-,TRBV12-3/TRBV12-4,-,TRBJ1-5,TGTGCCAGCAGGTGGCAGGACAACGGACAGCCCCAGCATTTT,CASRWQDNGQPQHF
-,TRBV6-2/TRBV6-3,TRBD1,TRBJ1-6,TGTGCCAGCAACGGTGCCGGGACAGAAAATTCACCCCTCCACTTT,CASNGAGTENSPLHF
few,TRBV10-1,TRBD1,TRBJ2-7,TGCGCCAGCAGTCCCGGGACAGGGGTGGCCTACGAGCAGTACTTC,CASSPGTGVAYEQYF
-,TRBV6-1,TRBD1,TRBJ1-5,TGTGCCAGCAGTGAGCTCCGGGACAGGAGACTGAGCAATCAGCCCCAGCATTTT,CASSELRDRRLSNQPQHF
-,TRBV12-3/TRBV12-4,-,TRBJ2-2,TGTGCCTCACGGGAGCAGGGGGAGACCGGGGAGCTGTTTTTT,CASREQGETGELFF
-,TRBV12-3/TRBV12-4,-,TRBJ1-1,TGTGCCAGCAGCTTACAACTGACTGAAGCTTTCTTT,CASSLQLTEAFF
-,TRBV25-1,-,TRBJ1-1,TGTGCCAGCAGCCGGTCGGACGACATGAACACTGAAGCTTTCTTT,CASSRSDDMNTEAFF
-,TRBV11-3,TRBD1,TRBJ2-3,TGTGCCAGCAGCCCGACAGGGGATGATACGCAGTATTTT,CASSPTGDDTQYF
-,TRBV27,-,TRBJ1-2,TGTGCCAGCAGTTTTTCATTGGGCGGCTATGGCTACACCTTC,CASSFSLGGYGYTF
-,TRBV30,-,TRBJ2-7,TGTGCCTGGATGGACAGGGAGGGCGAGCAGTACTTC,CAWMDREGEQYF
few,TRBV19,-,TRBJ2-3,TGTGCCAGTAGAGGGGTGGCGGTAGATACGCAGTATTTT,CASRGVAVDTQYF